Below are 13 T cell receptor beta chains sequenced from a single sample in a study of patients and donors after allogeneic stem cell transplantation. MiXCR, run by TCRdb on the RT-PCR reads, gives a single entry per CDR3 protein. Of 200,000 to 250,000 distinct CDR3 sequences detected, about 14% appear once; the ten largest clones hold 11%. Material: blood, either unsorted or a sorted T cell fraction (not recorded which). Receptor source: a human donor who was either an allogeneic HSCT recipient or a stem cell or donor lymphocyte infusion donor (not recorded which). It is not recorded whose cells these are; they may come from a transplant donor.

This sequence joins TRBV5-1 and TRBJ1-2, with a possible D match to TRBD1 (5 bases). The CDR3 spans 15 residues. Between the trimmed V and J ends, which lost 1 base and 3 bases, there was a span of 13 bases. Germline V gene data show CDR1 as SGHRS and CDR2 as YFSETQ. The CDR3 is CASSLSPGPDYGYTF. CDR3 in DNA: TGCGCCAGCAGCTTGTCCCCGGGGCCGGACTATGGCTACACCTTC.

The genes are TRBV28 and TRBJ2-4; TRBD1 agrees at 7 bases. Trimming removed 8 bases from V and 9 bases from J; junction bases left unmatched: 13. This CDR3 is built from 14 residues. Germline V CDR1 and CDR2: MDHEN, SYDVKM. The CDR3 region has the DNA TGTGCCAGCGGGATCAGTCGGGACAGTGGCATTCAGTACTTC. Encoded protein: CASGISRDSGIQYF.

The J gene is TRBJ1-2, the V gene TRBV11-2, with a weak D call TRBD1 (5 bases). Germline lookup yields CDR1 SGHAT and CDR2 FQNNGV. V lost 1 base and J lost 6, with 6 bases in between. CDR3 length: 12 residues. CDR3 residues: CASSLAGNGYTF. Written as DNA, the CDR3 is TGTGCCAGCAGCTTAGCAGGGAATGGCTACACCTTC.

The V call is TRBV3-1, the J call TRBJ2-2; D remains unclear. The germline gives CDR1 LGHDT, CDR2 YNNKEL (reference sequence). This CDR3 spans 13 amino acids. Trimming left V 2 bases short and J 4 bases short, with 5 bases between. As DNA, the CDR3 is TGTGCCAGCAGCCAAATGACCACCGGGGAGCTGTTTTTT. It yields the protein CASSQMTTGELFF.

This chain uses TRBV7-9 with TRBJ1-2, with a possible D match to TRBD1 (5 bases). V was clipped by 4 bases and J by 7 bases, with 10 bases between them. The CDR3 has 12 amino acids. Per germline, CDR1 SEHNR and CDR2 FQNEAQ (reference sequence). CDR3 loop: CASSSRTRGYTF. CDR3 nucleotide sequence: TGTGCCAGCAGCTCCCGGACACGTGGCTACACCTTC.

The rearrangement links TRBV12-5 to TRBJ1-5, with a possible D match to TRBD1 (6 bases). Germline V gene lookup returns CDR1 LGHNT and CDR2 FRNRAP. The CDR3 is 15 residues long. Trimming shortened V by 0 bases and J by 6 bases, and 12 bases separated the two germline ends. The CDR3 DNA reads TGTGCTAGTGGTTTGGTACAGGGATGGCTTCAGCCCCAGCATTTT. The encoded protein is CASGLVQGWLQPQHF.

This clonotype was found a few times. The rearrangement joins TRBV10-3 to TRBJ1-2; the D is unclear. V lost 0 bases to trimming and J lost 1 base, with 9 bases between them. In germline, CDR1 is ENHRY, CDR2 SYGVKD. This CDR3 spans 15 amino acids. The CDR3 protein is CAISESTPINYGYTF. The CDR3, as DNA: TGTGCCATCAGTGAGTCTACACCGATTAACTATGGCTACACCTTC.

The J gene is TRBJ1-1, the V gene TRBV19; D is ambiguous. This CDR3 spans 14 amino acids. In germline, CDR1 is LNHDA, CDR2 SQIVND (reference sequence). Trimming removed 1 base from V and 0 bases from J, with 6 bases in between. The CDR3: CASSIVRVNTEAFF. The CDR3 nucleotides are TGTGCCAGTAGTATAGTTCGAGTGAACACTGAAGCTTTCTTT. The entire variable domain, with the rest obtained from reference TRBV19 and TRBJ1-1, is as follows: DGGITQSPKYLFRKEGQNVTLSCEQNLNHDAMYWYRQDPGQGLRLIYYSQIVNDFQKGDIAEGYSVSREKKESFPLTVTSAQKNPTAFYLCASSIVRVNTEAFFGQGTRLTVV.

Of note for this clonotype: Mismatch with germline at one junction end may stem from a read error. The chain recombines TRBV25-1 with TRBJ1-1, with D possibly matching TRBD1 (6 bases). The CDR3 loop spans 14 amino acids. Germline V gene lookup returns CDR1 MGHDK and CDR2 SYGVNS. The CDR3 here is CASTEGGANTEAFF. The CDR3 bases are TGTGCCAGCACTGAAGGGGGGGCGAACACTGAAGCTTTCTTT.

The V and J genes are TRBV6-2 or TRBV6-3 and TRBJ2-5; maybe TRBD2 (6 bases). V gave up 7 bases and J gave up 4 bases, with 16 bases separating them. CDR3 length: 14 amino acids. Germline CDR1 is MNHEY and CDR2 is SVGEGT. The CDR3 spells CASTQRRGGETQYF. CDR3 DNA: TGTGCCAGCACCCAACGTCGGGGAGGAGAGACCCAGTACTTC.

This clonotype was counted many times. This rearrangement joins TRBV10-3 to TRBJ1-5; D is unresolved. V lost 4 bases and J lost 0, with 1 base in between. Germline V gene data show CDR1 as ENHRY and CDR2 as SYGVKD. The CDR3 length is 12 residues. CDR3 in DNA: TGTGCCATCAGTGGTAGCAATCAGCCCCAGCATTTT. Its protein is CAISGSNQPQHF.

This clonotype was counted only a few times. The CDR3 DNA follows: TGTGCCAGCAGCTTACAGGGGACAGAGCAAGAGACCCAGTACTTC. It encodes CASSLQGTEQETQYF. The rearrangement joins TRBV7-2 to TRBJ2-5; 7 nucleotides agree with TRBD1. CDR3 size: 15 residues. CDR1 is SGHTA, CDR2 FQGNSA, per germline. The junction had 5 bases not matched to a gene; V was cut back by 2 bases and J by 2 bases.

The rearrangement uses TRBV5-6 and TRBJ1-2; TRBD1 matches 10 bases. The trim removed 4 bases at V and 13 bases at J, leaving 13 bases unmatched. In germline, CDR1 is SGHDT, CDR2 YYEEEE. This CDR3 spans 14 amino acids. Here the CDR3 reads CASSLMTGGILLTF. The CDR3 DNA sequence: TGTGCCAGCAGCCTGATGACAGGGGGCATATTACTCACCTTC.